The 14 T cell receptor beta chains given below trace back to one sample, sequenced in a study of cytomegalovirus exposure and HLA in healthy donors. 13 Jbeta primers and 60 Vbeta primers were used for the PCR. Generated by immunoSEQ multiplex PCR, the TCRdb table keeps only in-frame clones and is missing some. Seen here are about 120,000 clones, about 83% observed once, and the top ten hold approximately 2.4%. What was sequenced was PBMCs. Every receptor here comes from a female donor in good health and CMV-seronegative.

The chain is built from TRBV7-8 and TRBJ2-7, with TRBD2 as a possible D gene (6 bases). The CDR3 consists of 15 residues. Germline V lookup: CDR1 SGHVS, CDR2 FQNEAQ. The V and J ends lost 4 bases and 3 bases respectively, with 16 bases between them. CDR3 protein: CASSSIGTGGYEQYF. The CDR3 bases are TGTGCCAGCAGCTCAATCGGGACTGGAGGCTACGAGCAGTACTTC.

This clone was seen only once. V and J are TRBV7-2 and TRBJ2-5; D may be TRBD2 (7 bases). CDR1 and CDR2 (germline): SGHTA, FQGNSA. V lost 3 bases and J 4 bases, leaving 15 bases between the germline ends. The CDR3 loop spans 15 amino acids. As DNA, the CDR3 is TGTGCCAGCAGCTTTGGGGGGGCCGCCCCAGAGACCCAGTACTTC. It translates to CASSFGGAAPETQYF.

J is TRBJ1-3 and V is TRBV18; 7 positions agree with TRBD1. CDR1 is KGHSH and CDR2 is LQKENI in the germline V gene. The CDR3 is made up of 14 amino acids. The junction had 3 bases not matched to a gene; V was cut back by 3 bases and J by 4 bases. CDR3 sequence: CASSPGQRGNTIYF. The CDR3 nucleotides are TGTGCCAGCTCACCGGGACAGAGAGGAAACACCATATATTTT.

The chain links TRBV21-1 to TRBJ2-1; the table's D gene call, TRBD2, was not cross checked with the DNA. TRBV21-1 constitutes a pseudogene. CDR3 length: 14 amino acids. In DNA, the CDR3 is TGTGCCCCGGCGGGGGCACACTCCTACAATGAGCAGTTCTTC. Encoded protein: CAPAGAHSYNEQFF.

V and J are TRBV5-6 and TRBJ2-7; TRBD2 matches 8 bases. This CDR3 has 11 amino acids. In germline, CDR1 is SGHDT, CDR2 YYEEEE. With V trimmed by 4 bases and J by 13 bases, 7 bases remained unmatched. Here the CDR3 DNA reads TGTGCCAGCAGCCTGGGACTAGTGGTATACTTC. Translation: CASSLGLVVYF.

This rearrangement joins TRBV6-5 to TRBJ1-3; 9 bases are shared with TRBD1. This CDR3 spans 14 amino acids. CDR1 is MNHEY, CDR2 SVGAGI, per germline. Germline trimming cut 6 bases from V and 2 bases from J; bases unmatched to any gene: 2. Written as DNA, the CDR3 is TGTGCCAGCAGGGGGGACAGGGCTGGAAACACCATATATTTT. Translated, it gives CASRGDRAGNTIYF.

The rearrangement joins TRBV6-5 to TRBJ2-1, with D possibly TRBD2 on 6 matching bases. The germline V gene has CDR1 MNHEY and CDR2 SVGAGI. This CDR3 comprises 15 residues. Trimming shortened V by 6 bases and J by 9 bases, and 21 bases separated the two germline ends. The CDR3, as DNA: TGTGCCAGCAGCCCTAGGGCTAGCGCGATTGGTGAGCAGTTCTTC. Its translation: CASSPRASAIGEQFF.

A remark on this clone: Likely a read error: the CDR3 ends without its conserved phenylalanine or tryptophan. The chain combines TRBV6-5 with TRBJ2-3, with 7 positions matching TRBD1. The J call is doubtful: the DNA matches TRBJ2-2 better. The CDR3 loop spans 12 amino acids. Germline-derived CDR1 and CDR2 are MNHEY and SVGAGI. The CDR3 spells CASSFEGTDLFL. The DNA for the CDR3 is TGTGCCAGCAGCTTCGAGGGGACAGACCTGTTTTTG.

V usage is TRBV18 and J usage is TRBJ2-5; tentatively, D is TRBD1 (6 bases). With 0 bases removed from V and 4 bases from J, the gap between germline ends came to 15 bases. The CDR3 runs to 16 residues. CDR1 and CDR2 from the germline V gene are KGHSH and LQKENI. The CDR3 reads CASSPPKQGRRETQYF. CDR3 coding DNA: TGTGCCAGCTCACCACCAAAACAGGGAAGGCGAGAGACCCAGTACTTC.

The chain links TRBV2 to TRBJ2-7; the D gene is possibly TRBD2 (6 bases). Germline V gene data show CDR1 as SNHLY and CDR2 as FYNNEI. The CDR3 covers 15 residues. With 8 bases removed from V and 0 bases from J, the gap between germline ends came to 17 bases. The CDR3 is CASRDGLPGSYEQYF. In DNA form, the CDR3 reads TGTGCCAGCCGAGACGGACTACCCGGCTCCTACGAGCAGTACTTC.

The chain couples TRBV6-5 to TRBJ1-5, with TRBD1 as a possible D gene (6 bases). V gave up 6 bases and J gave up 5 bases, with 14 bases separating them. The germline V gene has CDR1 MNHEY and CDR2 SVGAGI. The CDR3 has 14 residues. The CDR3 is CASRLQGGHQPQHF. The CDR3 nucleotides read TGTGCCAGCAGACTACAGGGTGGGCATCAGCCCCAGCATTTT.

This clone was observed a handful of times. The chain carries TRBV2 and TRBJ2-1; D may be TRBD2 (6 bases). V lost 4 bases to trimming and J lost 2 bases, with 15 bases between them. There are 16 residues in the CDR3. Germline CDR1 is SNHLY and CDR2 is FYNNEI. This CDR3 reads CASSGGGEATYNEQFF. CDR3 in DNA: TGTGCCAGCAGTGGGGGCGGGGAGGCGACCTACAATGAGCAGTTCTTC.

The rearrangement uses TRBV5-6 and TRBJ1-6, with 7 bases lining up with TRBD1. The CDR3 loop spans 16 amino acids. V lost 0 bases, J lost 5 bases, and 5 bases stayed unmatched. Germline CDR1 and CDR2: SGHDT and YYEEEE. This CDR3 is CASSLVQGRHNSPLHF. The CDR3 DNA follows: TGTGCCAGCAGCTTGGTACAGGGGAGGCATAATTCACCCCTCCACTTT.

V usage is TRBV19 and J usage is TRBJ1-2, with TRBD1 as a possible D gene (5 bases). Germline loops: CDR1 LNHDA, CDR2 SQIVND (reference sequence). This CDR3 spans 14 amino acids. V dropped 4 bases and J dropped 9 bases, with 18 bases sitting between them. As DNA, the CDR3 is TGTGCCAGTAGTAGGCAGGGACTTCAGGACAGCTACACCTTC. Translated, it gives CASSRQGLQDSYTF.